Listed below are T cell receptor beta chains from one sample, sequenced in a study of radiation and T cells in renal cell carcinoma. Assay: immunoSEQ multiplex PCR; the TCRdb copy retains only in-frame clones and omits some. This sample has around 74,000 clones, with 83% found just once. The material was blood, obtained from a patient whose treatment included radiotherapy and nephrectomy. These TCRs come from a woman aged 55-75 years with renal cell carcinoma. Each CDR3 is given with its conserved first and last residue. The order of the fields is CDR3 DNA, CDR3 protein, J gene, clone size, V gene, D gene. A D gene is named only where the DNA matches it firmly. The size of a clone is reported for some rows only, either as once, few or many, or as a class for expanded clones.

TGTGCCAGCAGTTTTCGGACAGCAAATTCACCCCTCCACTTT | CASSFRTANSPLHF | TRBJ1-6 | - | TRBV27 | -
TGTGCCAGCAGTTGGGGGGCGCGGAACGAGCAGTACTTC | CASSWGARNEQYF | TRBJ2-7 | - | TRBV6-6 | -
TGTGCCAGCAGCTTGGGAACAGCGGGAGCTTCCTACAATGAGCAGTTCTTC | CASSLGTAGASYNEQFF | TRBJ2-1 | - | TRBV5-4 | TRBD2
TGTGCCAGCAGCCTGACGGACAGGGGAGCGGATGAAAAACTGTTTTTT | CASSLTDRGADEKLFF | TRBJ1-4 | - | TRBV7-9 | TRBD1
TGCAGCTTGGGTTTGGGACGGCTTTATAGCAATCAGCCCCAGCATTTT | CSLGLGRLYSNQPQHF | TRBJ1-5 | few | TRBV29-1 | -
TGTGCCAGCAGCCAAAGGACAGATACGCAGTATTTT | CASSQRTDTQYF | TRBJ2-3 | - | TRBV5-8 | -
TGTGCCAGCAGCAGCGACAGGAGCTATGGCTACACCTTC | CASSSDRSYGYTF | TRBJ1-2 | - | TRBV6-5 | -
TGCAGCGTCCGGGACCAGGACCCTCAGTACTTC | CSVRDQDPQYF | TRBJ2-7 | once | TRBV29-1 | -
TGTGCCAGCAGCTACGACAGAATCACTGAAGCTTTCTTT | CASSYDRITEAFF | TRBJ1-1 | few | TRBV7-3 | -
TGCGCCAGCAGCCCTCGGGGAGAGCATGGCTACACCTTC | CASSPRGEHGYTF | TRBJ1-2 | - | TRBV5-1 | -
TGTGCCAGCAGCTTAGCTAGCCGGGGCGAGCAGTACTTC | CASSLASRGEQYF | TRBJ2-7 | once | TRBV7-6 | -
TGTGCCAGCAGCCCGTCTGGGCGAGGGGCATATGGCTACACCTTC | CASSPSGRGAYGYTF | TRBJ1-2 | - | TRBV11-2 | -
TGTGCCAGCAGCTTAGGGGGGGACAGGAGGAACTATGGCTACACCTTC | CASSLGGDRRNYGYTF | TRBJ1-2 | - | TRBV7-2 | TRBD1
TGTGCCTGGAGTGATGGGCGGTATGGCTACACCTTC | CAWSDGRYGYTF | TRBJ1-2 | - | TRBV30 | -
TGTGCCAGCAAGGAAGCAGCTGGAAACACCATATATTTT | CASKEAAGNTIYF | TRBJ1-3 | - | TRBV2 | -
TGTGCCAGTAGTCGAGCGGGACCGCTATTGTATGGCTACACCTTC | CASSRAGPLLYGYTF | TRBJ1-2 | - | TRBV19 | -
TGTGCCAGCAGCTTAGGGTGGCAAGAGACCCAGTACTTC | CASSLGWQETQYF | TRBJ2-5 | - | TRBV11-3 | -
TGTGCCAGCAGCCGACAGGGTATCTCCTACAATGAGCAGTTCTTC | CASSRQGISYNEQFF | TRBJ2-1 | - | TRBV5-4 | TRBD1
TGTGCCAGCAGCCCCATTTCGCGGACAGTGAACACTGAAGCTTTCTTT | CASSPISRTVNTEAFF | TRBJ1-1 | - | TRBV7-3 | -